This TCR beta chain emerged from a study of blood T cell repertoires in COVID-19. Across the study: From T cells, B-cell-depleted T cells, or PBMCs came the material, which was cDNA or gDNA.

Sequencing was performed with immunoSEQ multiplex PCR; in TCRdb, only in-frame clones are kept and a portion is missing. Among 260,000 or so clones listed, approximately 91% were seen once. CDR1 is MRHNA and CDR2 is SNTAGT in the germline V gene. The ends lost 0 bases at V and 4 bases at J; junction bases unmatched: 9. CDR3 length equals 17 residues. This clone was counted a few times. The sequencing sample was made of peripheral blood. The chain has TRBV6-4 and TRBJ2-7, with TRBD1 identical over 10 bases. The sequence derives from a man between 18 and 35 years old with active or convalescent COVID-19. CDR3 sequence reads: CASSDSLIRDRGYEQYF. CDR3 sequence (DNA): TGTGCCAGCAGTGACTCCCTCATCCGGGACAGGGGTTACGAGCAGTACTTC.